This TCR beta chain is drawn from a study of T cells in Graves' hyperthyroidism and ophthalmopathy. The wider study: Pretreatment peripheral blood was obtained at initial diagnosis. Study-level results: Among thyroid clonotypes expanded above 0.001, most also appeared in blood.

Germline CDR1 and CDR2: SGHRS and YFSETQ. CDR3 length: 17 residues. Trimming removed 0 bases from V and 0 bases from J, with 15 bases in between. The investigators amplified TCR beta CDR3 regions from RNA transcripts. TCR CDR3 underwent first-round RT-PCR with the HTBI primer set. Using its own MiXCR run on the multiplex PCR reads, TCRdb lists one record per CDR3 protein. The sample has 530,000 or so distinct CDR3 sequences; around a quarter are singletons. Many counts were recorded for this clonotype. Its target is not known. V usage is TRBV5-1 and J usage is TRBJ1-2, with D possibly TRBD1 on 6 matching bases. The clonotype originates from a woman in her 30s with Graves' ophthalmopathy. The source material was blood. CDR3 amino acids: CASSLDPTPGANYGYTF. In nucleotides, the CDR3 is TGCGCCAGCAGCTTGGATCCTACTCCAGGGGCTAACTATGGCTACACCTTC.